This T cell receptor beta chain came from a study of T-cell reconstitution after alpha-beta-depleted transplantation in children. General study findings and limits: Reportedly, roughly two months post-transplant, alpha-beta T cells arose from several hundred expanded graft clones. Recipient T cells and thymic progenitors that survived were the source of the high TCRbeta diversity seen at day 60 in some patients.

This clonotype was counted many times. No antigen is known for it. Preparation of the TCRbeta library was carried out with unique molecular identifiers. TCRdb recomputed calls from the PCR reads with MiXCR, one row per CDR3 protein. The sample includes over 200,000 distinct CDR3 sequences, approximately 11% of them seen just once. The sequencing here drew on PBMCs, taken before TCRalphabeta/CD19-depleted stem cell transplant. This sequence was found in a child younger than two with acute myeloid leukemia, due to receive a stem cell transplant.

The CDR3 loop is CASSLDGHNEQFF. The DNA of the CDR3 is TGTGCCAGCAGCTTAGACGGACACAATGAGCAGTTCTTC. The J gene is TRBJ2-1, the V gene TRBV7-9, with no clear D. Germline V gene lookup returns CDR1 SEHNR and CDR2 FQNEAQ (reference sequence). The CDR3 is 13 residues long. Trimming left V 1 base short and J 5 bases short, with 6 bases between.